The clone carrying this T cell receptor beta chain was found many times. Its specificity is unknown. This CDR3 comprises 16 residues. Germline values: CDR1 SGHVS, CDR2 FNYEAQ. With 5 bases clipped from V and 8 bases from J, the junction kept 11 bases outside the gene matches. The data originate from a study of T cell repertoires in cytomegalovirus infection. Overall study: Indicated by public TCR beta signatures were CMV infection and matching HLA type.

TCRdb redid the calling of the reads with MiXCR, one entry per CDR3 protein. The sample consists of around 450,000 distinct CDR3 sequences, roughly 31% of them appearing once. Study-level results: Carriers of CMV plus the relevant HLA were identified by cumulative public TCR beta family frequency. HLA-C-restricted, CMV-specific TCR beta clonotypes were dominant ex vivo.

Sample: PBMCs. The J gene is TRBJ1-4, the V gene TRBV7-6; 10 nucleotides agree with TRBD1. The receptor comes from a human donor in good health (CMV status not recorded). Some clones in this sample may be carry-over from other donors' samples. The DNA for the CDR3 is TGTGCCAGCAGCGAGAACCGGGACAGGGGTTTAGAAAAACTGTTTTTT. This codes for CASSENRDRGLEKLFF.